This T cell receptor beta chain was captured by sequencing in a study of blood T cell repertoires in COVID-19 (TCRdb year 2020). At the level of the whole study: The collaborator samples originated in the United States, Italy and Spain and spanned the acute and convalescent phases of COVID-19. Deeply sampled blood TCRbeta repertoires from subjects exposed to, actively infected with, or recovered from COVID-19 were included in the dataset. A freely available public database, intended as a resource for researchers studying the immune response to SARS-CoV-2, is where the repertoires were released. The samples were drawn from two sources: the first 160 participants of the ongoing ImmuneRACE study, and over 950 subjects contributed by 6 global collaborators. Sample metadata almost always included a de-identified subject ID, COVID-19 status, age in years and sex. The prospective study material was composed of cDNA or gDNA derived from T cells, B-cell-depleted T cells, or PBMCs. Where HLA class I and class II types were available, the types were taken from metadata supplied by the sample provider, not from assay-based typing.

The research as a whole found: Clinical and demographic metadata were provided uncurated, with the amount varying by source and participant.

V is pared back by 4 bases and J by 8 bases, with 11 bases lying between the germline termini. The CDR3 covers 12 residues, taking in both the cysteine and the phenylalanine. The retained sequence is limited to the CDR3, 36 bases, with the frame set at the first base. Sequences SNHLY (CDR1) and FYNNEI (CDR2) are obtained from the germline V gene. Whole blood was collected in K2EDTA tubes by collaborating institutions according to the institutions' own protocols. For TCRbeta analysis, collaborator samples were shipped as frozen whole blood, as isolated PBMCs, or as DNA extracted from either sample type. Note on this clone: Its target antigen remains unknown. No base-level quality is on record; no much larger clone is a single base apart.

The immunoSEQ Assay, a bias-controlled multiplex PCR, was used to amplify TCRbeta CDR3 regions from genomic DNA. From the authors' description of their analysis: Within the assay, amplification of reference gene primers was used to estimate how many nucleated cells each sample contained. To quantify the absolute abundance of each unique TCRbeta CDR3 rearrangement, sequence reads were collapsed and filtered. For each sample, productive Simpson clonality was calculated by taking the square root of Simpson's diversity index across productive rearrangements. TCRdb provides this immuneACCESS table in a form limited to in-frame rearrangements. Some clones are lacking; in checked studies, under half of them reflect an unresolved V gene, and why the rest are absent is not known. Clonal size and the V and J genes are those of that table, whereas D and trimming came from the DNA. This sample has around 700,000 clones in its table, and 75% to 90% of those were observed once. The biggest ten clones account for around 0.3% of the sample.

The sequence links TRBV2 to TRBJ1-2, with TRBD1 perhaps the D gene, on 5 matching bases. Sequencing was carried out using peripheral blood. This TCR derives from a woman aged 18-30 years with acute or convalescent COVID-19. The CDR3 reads CASSVGGEGYTF. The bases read TGTGCCAGCAGTGTTGGGGGGGAAGGCTACACCTTC.